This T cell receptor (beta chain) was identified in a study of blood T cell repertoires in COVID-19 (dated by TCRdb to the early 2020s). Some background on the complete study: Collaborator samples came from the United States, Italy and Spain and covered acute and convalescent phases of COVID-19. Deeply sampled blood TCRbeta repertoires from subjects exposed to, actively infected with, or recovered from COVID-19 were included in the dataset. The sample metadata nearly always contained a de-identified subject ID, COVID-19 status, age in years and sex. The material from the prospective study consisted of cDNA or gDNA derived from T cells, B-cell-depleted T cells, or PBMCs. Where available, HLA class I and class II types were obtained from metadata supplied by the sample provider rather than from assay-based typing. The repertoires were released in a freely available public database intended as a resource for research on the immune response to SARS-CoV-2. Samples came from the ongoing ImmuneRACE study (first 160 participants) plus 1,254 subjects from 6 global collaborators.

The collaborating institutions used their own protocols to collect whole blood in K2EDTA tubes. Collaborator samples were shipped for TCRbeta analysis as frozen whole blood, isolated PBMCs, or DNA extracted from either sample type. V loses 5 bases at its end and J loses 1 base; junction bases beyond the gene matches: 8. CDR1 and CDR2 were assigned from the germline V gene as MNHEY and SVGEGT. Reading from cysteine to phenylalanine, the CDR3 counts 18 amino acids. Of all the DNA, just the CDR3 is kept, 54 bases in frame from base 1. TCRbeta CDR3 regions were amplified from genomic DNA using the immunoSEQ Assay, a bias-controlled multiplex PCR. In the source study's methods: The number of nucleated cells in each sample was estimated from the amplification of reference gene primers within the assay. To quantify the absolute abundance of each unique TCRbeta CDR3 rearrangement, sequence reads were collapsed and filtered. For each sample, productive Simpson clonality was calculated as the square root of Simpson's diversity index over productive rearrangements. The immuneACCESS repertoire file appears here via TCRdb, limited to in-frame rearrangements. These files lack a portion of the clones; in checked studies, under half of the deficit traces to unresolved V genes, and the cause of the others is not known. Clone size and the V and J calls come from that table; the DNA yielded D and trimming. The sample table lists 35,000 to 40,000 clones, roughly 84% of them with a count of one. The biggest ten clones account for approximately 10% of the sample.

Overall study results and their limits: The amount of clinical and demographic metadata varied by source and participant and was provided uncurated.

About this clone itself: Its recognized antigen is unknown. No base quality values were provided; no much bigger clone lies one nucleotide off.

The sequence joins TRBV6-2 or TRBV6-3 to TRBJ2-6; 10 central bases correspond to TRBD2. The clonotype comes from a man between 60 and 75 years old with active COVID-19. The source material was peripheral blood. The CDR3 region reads CASSRTSGPLSGANVLTF. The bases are TGTGCCAGCAGTCGGACTAGCGGCCCTTTGTCTGGGGCCAACGTCCTGACTTTC.